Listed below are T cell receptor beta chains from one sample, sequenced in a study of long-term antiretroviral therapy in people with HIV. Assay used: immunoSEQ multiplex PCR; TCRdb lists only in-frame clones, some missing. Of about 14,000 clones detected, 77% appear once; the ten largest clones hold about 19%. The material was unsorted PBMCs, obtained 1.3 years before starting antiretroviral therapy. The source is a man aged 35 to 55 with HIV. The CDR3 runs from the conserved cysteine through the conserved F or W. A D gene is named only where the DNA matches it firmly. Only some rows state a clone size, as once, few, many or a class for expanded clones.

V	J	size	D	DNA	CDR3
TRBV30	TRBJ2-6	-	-	TGTGCCTGGGGCACAGGGACCTCTGGGGCCAACGTCCTGACTTTC	CAWGTGTSGANVLTF
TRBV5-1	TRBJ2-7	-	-	TGCGCCAGCAGCTTGGAGGAACGGGGAATCTACGAGCAGTACTTC	CASSLEERGIYEQYF
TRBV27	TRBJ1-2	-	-	TGTGCCAGCAGTTCGGACGCAAACTATGGCTACACCTTC	CASSSDANYGYTF
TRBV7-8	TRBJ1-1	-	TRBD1	TGTGCCAGCAGCTTAGTGACAGGGACTGAAGCTTTCTTT	CASSLVTGTEAFF
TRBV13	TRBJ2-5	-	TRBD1	TGTGCCAGCAGTTGGGGGACAGGGGGCTCCCAAGAGACCCAGTACTTC	CASSWGTGGSQETQYF
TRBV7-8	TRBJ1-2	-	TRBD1	TGTGCCAGCAGCTTAGGGACAGGGGAGGGTTATGGCTACACCTTC	CASSLGTGEGYGYTF
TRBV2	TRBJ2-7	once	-	TGTGCCAGCAGATCGGACAGACCGTCCTACGAGCAGTACTTC	CASRSDRPSYEQYF
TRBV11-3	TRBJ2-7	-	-	TGTGCCAGCAGCTTAGATGCAGGGAGCTCCTACGAGCAGTACTTC	CASSLDAGSSYEQYF
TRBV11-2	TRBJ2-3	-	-	TGTGCCAGCAGCTTGGCTAGCACAGATACGCAGTATTTT	CASSLASTDTQYF
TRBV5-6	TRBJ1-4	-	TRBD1	TGTGCCAGCAGCCCCTGGGGACAGGGTCTGCGTAGCGGTGAAAAACTGTTTTTT	CASSPWGQGLRSGEKLFF
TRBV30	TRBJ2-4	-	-	TGTGCCTGTCGGGTGAGGGGGATTCAGTACTTC	CACRVRGIQYF
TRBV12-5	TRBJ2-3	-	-	TGTGCTAGTATGCCACAGGGTACAGATACGCAGTATTTT	CASMPQGTDTQYF
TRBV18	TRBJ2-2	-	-	TGTGCCAGCTCACCTCTCCGGGACCCGGGTTGGCTGTTTTTT	CASSPLRDPGWLFF
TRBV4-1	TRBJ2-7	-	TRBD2	TGCGCCAGCACCCCGGGACTAGGCTCCTACGAGCAGTACTTC	CASTPGLGSYEQYF
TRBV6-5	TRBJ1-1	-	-	TGTGCCAGCAGTTACTCCCTGTACACTGAAGCTTTCTTT	CASSYSLYTEAFF
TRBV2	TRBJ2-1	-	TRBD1	TGTGCCAGCAGCTCCCCGGCGGACAGGTACAATGAGCAGTTCTTC	CASSSPADRYNEQFF
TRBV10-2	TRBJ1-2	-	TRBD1	TGCGCCAGCAGAGGAGATCGTGGGACAGGGGATGCCTATGGCTACACCTTC	CASRGDRGTGDAYGYTF
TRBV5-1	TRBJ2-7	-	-	TGCGCCAGCAGCGGCTATGAGCAGGGTAGGTCCGAGCAGTACTTC	CASSGYEQGRSEQYF
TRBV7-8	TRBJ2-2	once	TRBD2	TGTGCCAGCAGCTTAGTAATTAGCGGGGGGGCCGGGGAGCTGTTTTTT	CASSLVISGGAGELFF
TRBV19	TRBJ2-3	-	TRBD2	TGTGCCAGTAGTATCGGGGGGAACACAGATACGCAGTATTTT	CASSIGGNTDTQYF
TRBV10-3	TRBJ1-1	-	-	TGTGCCATCAGTGAGTCGAAAATGGGGCGCTTGAACACTGAAGCTTTCTTT	CAISESKMGRLNTEAFF
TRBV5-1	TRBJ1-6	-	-	TGCGCCAGCAGCTTGGAAGTGGTGAAAACGGCTAATTCACCCCTCCACTTT	CASSLEVVKTANSPLHF
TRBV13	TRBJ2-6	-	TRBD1	TGTGCCAGCAGCTTAGGTAGGGGGCTCGGGGCCAACGTCCTGACTTTC	CASSLGRGLGANVLTF
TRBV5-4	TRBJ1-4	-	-	TGTGCCAGCAGCTTACAAGGAGGGGCTGAAAATGAAAAACTGTTTTTT	CASSLQGGAENEKLFF
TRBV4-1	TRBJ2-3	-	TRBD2	TGCGCCAGCAGCCACCCAGCGGGGGGGCCGAGAGATACGCAGTATTTT	CASSHPAGGPRDTQYF
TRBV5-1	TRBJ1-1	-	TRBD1	TGCGCCAGCAGCTTTATGGGACAGATGAACACTGAAGCTTTCTTT	CASSFMGQMNTEAFF
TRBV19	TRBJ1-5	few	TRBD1	TGTGCCAGTGAGACAGGGGAAAAGTATCAGCCCCAGCATTTT	CASETGEKYQPQHF
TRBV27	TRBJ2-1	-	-	TGTGCCAGCAGTTTATGGGTCTCTAGCCCAGGTGAGCAGTTCTTC	CASSLWVSSPGEQFF
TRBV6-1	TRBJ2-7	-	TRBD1	TGTGCCAGCAAGGGGGCGAGCCCCTACGAGCAGTACTTC	CASKGASPYEQYF
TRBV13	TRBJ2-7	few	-	TGTGCCAGCAGCTCAACAGGGATACGCTCCTACGAGCAGTACTTC	CASSSTGIRSYEQYF
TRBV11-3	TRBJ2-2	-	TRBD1	TGTGCCAGCAGCTTGACAGGGTGGGGGAACACCGGGGAGCTGTTTTTT	CASSLTGWGNTGELFF
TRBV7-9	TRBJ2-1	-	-	TGTGCCAGCAGTCCTCGTGACCTTAGCTCCTACAATGAGCAGTTCTTC	CASSPRDLSSYNEQFF
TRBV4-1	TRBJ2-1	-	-	TGCGCCAGCAGCCAAGGAGTTGAGGGTGGCAATGAGCAGTTCTTC	CASSQGVEGGNEQFF
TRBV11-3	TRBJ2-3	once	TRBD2	TGTGCCAGCAGCTTGGGACTAGACTTGGCAGATACGCAGTATTTT	CASSLGLDLADTQYF
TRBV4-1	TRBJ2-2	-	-	TGCGCCAGCAGCCAATGGAACACCGGGGAGCTGTTTTTT	CASSQWNTGELFF
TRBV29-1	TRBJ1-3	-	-	TGCAGCGTTGAAGACCCACGAGGAAACACCATATATTTT	CSVEDPRGNTIYF
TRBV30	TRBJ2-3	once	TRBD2	TGTGCCTGGAGTGCCAGCGGGGGACTCACAGATACGCAGTATTTT	CAWSASGGLTDTQYF
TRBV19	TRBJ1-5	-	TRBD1	TGTGCCAGTAGTCCCCCCCACAGGGGTGGTAGCAATCAGCCCCAGCATTTT	CASSPPHRGGSNQPQHF
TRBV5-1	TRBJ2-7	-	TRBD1	TGCGCCAGCAGCCAAAGATCCGGGACAGGGGGCGAAGAGCAGTACTTC	CASSQRSGTGGEEQYF
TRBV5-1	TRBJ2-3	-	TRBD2	TGCGCCAGCAGCCCGACGCGGGGGATCACAGATACGCAGTATTTT	CASSPTRGITDTQYF
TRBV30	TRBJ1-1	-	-	TGTGCCTGGAGTTTTGGAGAGAACACTGAAGCTTTCTTT	CAWSFGENTEAFF